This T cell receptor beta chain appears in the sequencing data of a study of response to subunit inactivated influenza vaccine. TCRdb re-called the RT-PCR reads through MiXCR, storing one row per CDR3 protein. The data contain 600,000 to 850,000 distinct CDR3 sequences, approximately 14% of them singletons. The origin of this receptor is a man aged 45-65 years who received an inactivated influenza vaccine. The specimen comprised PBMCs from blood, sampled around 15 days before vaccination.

DNA for the CDR3: TGTGCCAGCAGCCTCACCCCGGGACAGACCTATAATTCACCCCTCCACTTT. Translating gives CASSLTPGQTYNSPLHF. The chain recombines TRBV7-2 with TRBJ1-6; TRBD1 matches at 7 bases. Per the germline V gene, CDR1 is SGHTA and CDR2 is FQGNSA. The CDR3 sequence is 17 residues long. J was trimmed by 2 bases and V by 5 bases; bases with no gene match: 9.